This T cell receptor (beta chain) came from a study of tumor and adjacent non-tumor tissue in lung cancer. Looking at the study overall: The cohort had under 15 adenocarcinoma, a couple of squamous cell and 1 small cell patients. Aged roughly 30 to 85 years, patients included approximately 11 men and several women with stage I to III disease. Study-level points and caveats: Tumor repertoires had a smaller top 100 clone share than normal lung.

This clonotype was seen many times. Its antigen is not identified. A modified ARM-PCR protocol with three rounds of nested PCR amplified TCRbeta. TCRdb re-analysed the multiplex PCR reads in MiXCR, keeping a single row per CDR3 protein. The sample records about 100,000 distinct CDR3 sequences, 55% to 65% being singletons. RNA was extracted from bulk tissue without any cell sorting. Distant lung tissue was collected more than 3 cm away from the tumor edge. The V and J ends lost 2 bases and 2 bases, in that order; junction bases with no gene match: 3. CDR3 size: 15 residues. Germline V gene sequence: CDR1 MGHRA, CDR2 YSYEKL.

The sample consisted of distant non-tumor lung tissue. The rearrangement joins TRBV4-1 to TRBJ2-7; the match to TRBD1 covers 10 bases. The clonotype was recovered from a man aged 25-40 years with non-small cell lung cancer. Written as DNA, the CDR3 is TGCGCCAGCAGCCAATCCGGGACAGGGGCCTACGAGCAGTACTTC. Translating gives CASSQSGTGAYEQYF.